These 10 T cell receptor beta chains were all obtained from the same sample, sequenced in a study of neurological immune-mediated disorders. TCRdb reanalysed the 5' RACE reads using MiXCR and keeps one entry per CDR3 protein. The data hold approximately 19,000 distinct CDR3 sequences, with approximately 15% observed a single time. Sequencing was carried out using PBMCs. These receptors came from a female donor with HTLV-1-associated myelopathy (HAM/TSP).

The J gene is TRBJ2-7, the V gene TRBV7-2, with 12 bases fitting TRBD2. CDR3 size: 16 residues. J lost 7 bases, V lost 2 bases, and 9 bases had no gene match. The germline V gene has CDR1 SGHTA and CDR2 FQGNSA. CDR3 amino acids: CASSLLTSGGSGEQYF. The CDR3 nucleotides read TGTGCCAGCAGCTTACTGACTAGCGGGGGTTCAGGGGAGCAGTACTTC. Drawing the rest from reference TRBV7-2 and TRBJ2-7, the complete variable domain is GAGVSQSPSNKVTEKGKDVELRCDPISGHTALYWYRQSLGQGLEFLIYFQGNSAPDKSGLPSDRFSAERTGGSVSTLTIQRTQQEDSAVYLCASSLLTSGGSGEQYFGPGTRLTVT.

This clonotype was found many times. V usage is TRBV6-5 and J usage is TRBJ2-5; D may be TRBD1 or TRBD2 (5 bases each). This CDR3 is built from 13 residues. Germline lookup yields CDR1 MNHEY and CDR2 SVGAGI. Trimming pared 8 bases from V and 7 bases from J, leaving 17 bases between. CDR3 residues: CASGDGPPGTQYF. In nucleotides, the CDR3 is TGTGCCAGCGGGGACGGTCCCCCAGGGACCCAGTACTTC.

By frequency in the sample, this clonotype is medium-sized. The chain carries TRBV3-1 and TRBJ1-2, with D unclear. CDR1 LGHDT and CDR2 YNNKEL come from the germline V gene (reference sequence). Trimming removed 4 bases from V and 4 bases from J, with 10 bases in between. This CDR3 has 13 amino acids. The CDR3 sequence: CASSPSPIYGYTF. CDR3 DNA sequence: TGTGCCAGCAGCCCTTCCCCGATCTATGGCTACACCTTC.

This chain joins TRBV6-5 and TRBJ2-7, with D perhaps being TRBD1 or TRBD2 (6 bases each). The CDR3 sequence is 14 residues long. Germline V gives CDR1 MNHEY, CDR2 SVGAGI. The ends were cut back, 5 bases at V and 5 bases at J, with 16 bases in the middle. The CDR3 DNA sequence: TGTGCCAGCAGTCCTAGAGGGGGGACCGACGAGCAGTACTTC. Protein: CASSPRGGTDEQYF.

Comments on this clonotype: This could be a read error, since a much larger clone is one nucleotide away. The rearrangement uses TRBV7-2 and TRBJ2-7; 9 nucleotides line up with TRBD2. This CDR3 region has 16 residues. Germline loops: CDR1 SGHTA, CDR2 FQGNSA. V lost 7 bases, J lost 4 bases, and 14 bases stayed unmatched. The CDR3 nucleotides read TGTGCCAGCAACCAAAGTAGGACTAGCGCCCTATACGAGCAGTACTTC. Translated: CASNQSRTSALYEQYF.

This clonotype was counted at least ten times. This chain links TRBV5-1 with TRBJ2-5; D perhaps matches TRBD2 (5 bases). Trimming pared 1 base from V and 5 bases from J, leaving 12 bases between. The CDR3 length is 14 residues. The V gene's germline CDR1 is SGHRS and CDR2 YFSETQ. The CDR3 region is CASSLRPGRETQYF. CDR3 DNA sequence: TGCGCCAGCAGCTTGCGCCCGGGAAGGGAGACCCAGTACTTC.

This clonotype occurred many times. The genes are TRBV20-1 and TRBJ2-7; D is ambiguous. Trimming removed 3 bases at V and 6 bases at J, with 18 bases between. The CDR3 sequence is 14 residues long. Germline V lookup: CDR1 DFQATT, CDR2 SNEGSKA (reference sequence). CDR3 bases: TGCAGTGCTAGGCCAGATCCCTCCCTTGTCGAGCAGTACTTC. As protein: CSARPDPSLVEQYF.

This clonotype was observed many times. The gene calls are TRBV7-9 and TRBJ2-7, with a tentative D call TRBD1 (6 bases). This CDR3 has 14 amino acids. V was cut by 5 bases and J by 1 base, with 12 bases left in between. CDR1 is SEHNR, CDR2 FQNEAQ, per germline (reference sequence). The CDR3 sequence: CASSQRDISYEQYF. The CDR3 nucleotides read TGTGCCAGCAGCCAAAGGGACATTTCCTACGAGCAGTACTTC.

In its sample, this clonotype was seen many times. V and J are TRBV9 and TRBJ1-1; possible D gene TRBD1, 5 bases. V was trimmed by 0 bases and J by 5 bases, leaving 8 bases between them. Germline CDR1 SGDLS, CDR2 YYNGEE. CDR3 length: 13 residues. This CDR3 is CASSVDGGTEAFF. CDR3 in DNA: TGTGCCAGCAGCGTAGACGGGGGGACTGAAGCTTTCTTT.

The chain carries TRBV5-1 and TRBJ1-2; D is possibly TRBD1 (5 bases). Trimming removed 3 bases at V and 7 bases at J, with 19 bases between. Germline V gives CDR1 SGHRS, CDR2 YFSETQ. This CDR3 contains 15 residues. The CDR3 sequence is CASSSDPGTARGYTF. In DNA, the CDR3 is TGCGCCAGCAGCTCGGATCCGGGGACGGCTCGTGGCTACACCTTC.